The next 15 T cell receptor beta chains were all read from a single sample in a study of T cell changes during pregnancy in multiple sclerosis. Produced via immunoSEQ multiplex PCR; TCRdb's table is partial and in-frame only. The sample has 75,000 to 95,000 clones, over 85% seen once. The sequences come from CD4+ T cells from peripheral blood mononuclear cells, collected after pregnancy. The receptors were sampled from a female donor with multiple sclerosis, enrolled in a pregnancy study.

The chain recombines TRBV19 with TRBJ2-7, with 9 bases fitting TRBD1. CDR1 and CDR2 (germline): LNHDA, SQIVND (reference sequence). The CDR3 has 15 residues. J gave up 2 bases and V 2 bases, and 4 bases lay outside the gene matches. CDR3 nucleotides: TGTGCCAGTAGTATACCGGGACAGGGAACCTACGAGCAGTACTTC. Its protein product is CASSIPGQGTYEQYF.

In its sample, this clone was seen once. The J gene is TRBJ2-7, the V gene TRBV28, with 7 bases lining up with TRBD2. V gave up 7 bases and J gave up 3 bases; unmatched junction bases: 6. The CDR3 covers 13 residues. Per germline, CDR1 MDHEN and CDR2 SYDVKM. CDR3 sequence reads: CASTREGIYEQYF. The CDR3 coding sequence is TGTGCCAGCACAAGGGAGGGGATCTACGAGCAGTACTTC.

The chain carries TRBV18 and TRBJ1-5, with 8 positions matching TRBD1. Germline CDR1 KGHSH, CDR2 LQKENI. The CDR3 has 14 residues. The V segment lost 3 bases and the J segment 5 bases; nucleotides outside the gene matches: 3. In nucleotides, the CDR3 is TGTGCCAGCTCACCCGGGACAGGCGATCAGCCCCAGCATTTT. This encodes CASSPGTGDQPQHF. The whole variable domain, remainder taken from reference TRBV18 and TRBJ1-5, is NAGVMQNPRHLVRRRGQEARLRCSPMKGHSHVYWYRQLPEEGLKFMVYLQKENIIDESGMPKERFSAEFPKEGPSILRIQQVVRGDSAAYFCASSPGTGDQPQHFGDGTRLSIL.

The genes are TRBV19 and TRBJ2-7; 9 bases align to TRBD1. This CDR3 has 14 amino acids. The germline CDR1 and CDR2 sequences are LNHDA and SQIVND (reference sequence). V shed 5 bases, J shed 6 bases, and the junction held 8 bases outside the gene matches. CDR3: CASSFSGTGIEQYF. The CDR3 nucleotides are TGTGCCAGTAGTTTCAGTGGGACAGGGATCGAGCAGTACTTC.

This chain links TRBV7-2 with TRBJ2-5, with D maybe TRBD2 (6 bases). The length of the CDR3 is 12 residues. Germline-derived CDR1 and CDR2 are SGHTA and FQGNSA. V gave up 8 bases and J gave up 4 bases, with 11 bases separating them. The CDR3 loop is CASGGPTETQYF. Written as DNA, the CDR3 is TGTGCCAGCGGAGGGCCTACAGAGACCCAGTACTTC. The full variable domain, with the rest looked up from reference TRBV7-2 and TRBJ2-5, is GAGVSQSPSNKVTEKGKDVELRCDPISGHTALYWYRQSLGQGLEFLIYFQGNSAPDKSGLPSDRFSAERTGGSVSTLTIQRTQQEDSAVYLCASGGPTETQYFGPGTRLLVL.

The genes are TRBV28 and TRBJ2-5; weak D call: TRBD2 (5 bases). Germline V gene sequence: CDR1 MDHEN, CDR2 SYDVKM. The CDR3 covers 16 residues. Between the trimmed V and J ends, which lost 3 bases and 7 bases, there was a span of 21 bases. The CDR3 is CASSFEKRRPLGTQYF. CDR3 sequence (DNA): TGTGCCAGCAGTTTTGAGAAGCGGCGCCCCTTAGGGACCCAGTACTTC.

The J gene is TRBJ1-2, the V gene TRBV9; TRBD1 matches at 10 bases. The CDR3 spans 17 residues. Per germline, CDR1 SGDLS and CDR2 YYNGEE. Germline trimming cut 4 bases from V and 4 bases from J; bases unmatched to any gene: 13. This CDR3 reads CASSPHISTGGTYGYTF. CDR3 nucleotides: TGTGCCAGCAGCCCTCATATCTCGACAGGGGGCACCTATGGCTACACCTTC.

The chain combines TRBV29-1 with TRBJ1-2; TRBD1 matches at 7 bases. The CDR3 is 13 amino acids. Germline trimming cut 4 bases from V and 5 bases from J; bases unmatched to any gene: 7. The germline CDR1 and CDR2 sequences are SQVTM and ANQGSEA. DNA of the CDR3: TGCAGCGTTGGTAGGGGGCAGGGTTATGGCTACACCTTC. Translation: CSVGRGQGYGYTF.

Note on this clone: Different DNA sequences within this sample yield the same CDR3. The chain uses TRBV19 and TRBJ2-3; no definite D call. The germline V gene has CDR1 LNHDA and CDR2 SQIVND (reference sequence). V lost 3 bases and J lost 4, with 8 bases in between. CDR3 size: 13 residues. The CDR3 DNA sequence: TGTGCCAGTAGTATTACCCTAGCAGATACGCAGTATTTT. This sequence encodes CASSITLADTQYF. The full variable domain, its missing parts supplied by reference TRBV19 and TRBJ2-3, is DGGITQSPKYLFRKEGQNVTLSCEQNLNHDAMYWYRQDPGQGLRLIYYSQIVNDFQKGDIAEGYSVSREKKESFPLTVTSAQKNPTAFYLCASSITLADTQYFGPGTRLTVL.

In its sample, this clone was seen once. The rearrangement joins TRBV19 to TRBJ1-1; TRBD1 matches at 7 bases. This CDR3 contains 15 residues. The V gene end was trimmed by 10 bases and the J gene end by 4 bases; junction bases not matched to a gene: 15. Germline values: CDR1 LNHDA, CDR2 SQIVND (reference sequence). The CDR3, as DNA: TGTGCCAAACACATTACCGACAGGGCCCCCACTGAAGCTTTCTTT. Protein sequence: CAKHITDRAPTEAFF.

The gene calls are TRBV28 and TRBJ2-5, with a tentative D call TRBD1 (6 bases). Deletions cut 1 base from V and 4 bases from J, with 13 bases between. CDR3 length: 15 amino acids. From germline, CDR1 is MDHEN and CDR2 SYDVKM. CDR3 nucleotide sequence: TGTGCCAGCAGTTTATCCGCAGGGGCCCGAGAGACCCAGTACTTC. Residues: CASSLSAGARETQYF. The variable domain in full, with the rest retrieved from reference TRBV28 and TRBJ2-5, is DVKVTQSSRYLVKRTGEKVFLECVQDMDHENMFWYRQDPGLGLRLIYFSYDVKMKEKGDIPEGYSVSREKKERFSLILESASTNQTSMYLCASSLSAGARETQYFGPGTRLLVL.

This chain joins TRBV6-6 and TRBJ2-1; 9 positions match TRBD2. The CDR3 spans 16 residues. Germline assignment: CDR1 MNHNY and CDR2 SVGAGI (reference sequence). The junction had 11 bases not matched to a gene; V was cut back by 6 bases and J by 5 bases. This chain's CDR3 is CASRDVAGEVDNEQFF. The DNA of the CDR3 is TGTGCCAGCAGAGACGTAGCGGGAGAGGTGGACAATGAGCAGTTCTTC.

The chain carries TRBV4-1 and TRBJ2-3; 8 bases agree with TRBD1. This CDR3 contains 18 residues. V shed 1 base, J shed 2 bases, and the junction held 11 bases outside the gene matches. CDR1 is MGHRA, CDR2 YSYEKL, per germline. The CDR3 loop is CASSQAYRTGPNTDTQYF. The CDR3 coding sequence is TGCGCCAGCAGCCAAGCCTATAGGACAGGGCCTAACACAGATACGCAGTATTTT.

V gene TRBV2 combines with J gene TRBJ1-2; 9 bases align to TRBD1. Germline assignment: CDR1 SNHLY and CDR2 FYNNEI. V was clipped by 3 bases and J by 5 bases; unmatched bases: 13. There are 17 residues in the CDR3. The CDR3 nucleotides are TGTGCCAGCAGTGATATGGCTGCCGGACAGGGGAGATATGGCTACACCTTC. Its protein is CASSDMAAGQGRYGYTF. Using reference TRBV2 and TRBJ1-2 for the parts outside the CDR3, the full variable domain is EPEVTQTPSHQVTQMGQEVILRCVPISNHLYFYWYRQILGQKVEFLVSFYNNEISEKSEIFDDQFSVERPDGSNFTLKIRSTKLEDSAMYFCASSDMAAGQGRYGYTFGSGTRLTVV.

The gene calls are TRBV28 and TRBJ2-4; 12 bases are shared with TRBD1. The CDR3 is made up of 15 amino acids. The germline gives CDR1 MDHEN, CDR2 SYDVKM. The J segment lost 11 bases and the V segment lost 5 bases, leaving 10 bases of the junction unmatched. The DNA for the CDR3 is TGTGCCAGCAGTATAGCCGGGACAGGGGGCCTCGTTCAGTACTTC. Its translation: CASSIAGTGGLVQYF. Full variable domain (outside the CDR3, taken from reference TRBV28 and TRBJ2-4): DVKVTQSSRYLVKRTGEKVFLECVQDMDHENMFWYRQDPGLGLRLIYFSYDVKMKEKGDIPEGYSVSREKKERFSLILESASTNQTSMYLCASSIAGTGGLVQYFGAGTRLSVL.